Reported below is one TCR beta chain. The J segment lost 3 bases and the V segment lost 5 bases, leaving 4 bases of the junction unmatched. CDR3 length: 13 amino acids. CDR1 and CDR2 (germline): MNHEY, SMNVEV (reference sequence). The data are from a study of glioma-infiltrating T cells after dendritic cell vaccination. About the study: Dendritic cell vaccination trial patients had either newly diagnosed or recurrent glioblastoma. Patients received three intradermal dendritic cell vaccine injections at biweekly intervals.

The assay was immunoSEQ multiplex PCR, and TCRdb's table has in-frame clones only and misses some. Counted here are roughly 100,000 clones, 81% occurring once; the ten biggest clones make up about an eighth. The clonotype originates from a human donor with glioblastoma. Material: blood, obtained before dendritic cell vaccination. This rearrangement joins TRBV27 to TRBJ2-7; 7 bases line up with TRBD2. CDR3: CASSLQRGYEQYF. In nucleotides, the CDR3 is TGTGCCAGCAGTCTACAGCGGGGCTACGAGCAGTACTTC.